The clone carrying this TCR beta chain was seen many times. The unsorted libraries were produced from 2 million PBMCs held at -80 C. The cDNA was generated through 5'RACE incorporating 10-nucleotide random UMIs. TCRdb passed the 5' RACE reads through MiXCR, listing each CDR3 protein once. The sample shows 35,000 to 50,000 distinct CDR3 sequences, approximately 2.4% of them seen only once. The sample comes from a study of neurological immune-mediated disorders. The TCR originated in a man aged 50-60 years with multiple sclerosis. Sequencing was performed on PBMCs.

For the CDR3, the DNA is TGCGCCAGCAGCCCGGAGGCGGGGAGATCAGATACGCAGTATTTT. Its protein is CASSPEAGRSDTQYF. The chain has TRBV5-1 and TRBJ2-3; a weak D match, TRBD2 (6 bases). The CDR3 is 15 residues long. Germline CDR1 is SGHRS and CDR2 is YFSETQ. V lost 4 bases and J 4 bases, leaving 16 bases between the germline ends.